Sequencing of this T cell receptor beta chain was carried out in a study of CD8 T cells in ankylosing spondylitis. Each CDR3 protein gets one entry after TCRdb re-called the 5' RACE reads with MiXCR. The sample yields about 140,000 distinct CDR3 sequences, 7% to 8% seen once. This CDR3 is 13 amino acids long. Germline lookup yields CDR1 LGHDT and CDR2 YNNKEL (reference sequence). V lost 8 bases and J lost 4; bases outside the gene matches: 4. In its sample, this clonotype was seen many times. The chain is built from TRBV3-1 and TRBJ1-5, with 8 bases lining up with TRBD1. The sequence came from a female donor with ankylosing spondylitis or in good health (not recorded which). Sequences were obtained from blood, either unsorted or a sorted T cell fraction (not recorded which). The CDR3 region is CASGDRGNQPQHF. The CDR3 region has the DNA TGTGCCAGCGGTGACAGGGGAAATCAGCCCCAGCATTTT.